This TCR beta chain was identified in a study of coeliac disease. Regarding the study as a whole: According to the authors, this method cannot detect gliadin-specific T cells in an unbiased way. Lower clonality than controls marked TRB and TRG repertoires from active celiac intraepithelial and lamina propria samples. Only 1 of 6 controls, but about 55% of the 18 coeliac samples, showed published gliadin-specific TRB sequences.

The assay was immunoSEQ multiplex PCR, and TCRdb's table has in-frame clones only and misses some. Of thousands of clones in the sample, 65% to 70% were seen once. Worth noting for this clone: Its antigen is not identified.

V was clipped by 2 bases and J by 3 bases, with 8 bases between them. The CDR3 covers 13 residues. In germline, CDR1 is SGHNT, CDR2 YYREEE (reference sequence). The chain links TRBV5-4 to TRBJ2-5; D not resolved. The specimen was lamina propria lymphocytes from the gut. The clonotype comes from a woman under 30 with active celiac disease. The CDR3, as DNA: TGTGCCAGCAGCTTCCGTAATGAAGAGACCCAGTACTTC. Translation gives CASSFRNEETQYF.